The 30 T cell receptor beta chains given below trace back to one sample, sequenced in a study of T cells in Graves' hyperthyroidism and ophthalmopathy. Researchers amplified the TCR beta CDR3 regions from RNA transcripts. The HTBI primer set served for first-round RT-PCR of the TCR CDR3. MiXCR, applied by TCRdb to the multiplex PCR reads, yields one record per CDR3 protein. The sample holds around 500,000 distinct CDR3 sequences, roughly 14% seen once. The sample taken for sequencing was blood. Source of these receptors: a woman aged 18-29 years with Graves' hyperthyroidism.

V is TRBV19 and J is TRBJ2-1, with 10 bases aligning to TRBD1. The end of the DNA fits TRBJ2-7 better, so the J call may be wrong. Germline values: CDR1 LNHDA, CDR2 SQIVND (reference sequence). This CDR3 comprises 15 residues. CDR3 nucleotides: TGTGCCAGTAGTACGAGGGACAGGGGTTACAATGAGCAGTACTTC. It codes for CASSTRDRGYNEQYF.

This clonotype occurred many times. The V gene is TRBV7-6, the J gene TRBJ1-2; D is uncertain. The V gene lost 5 bases and the J gene lost 2 bases, with 21 bases spanning the gap. The CDR3 consists of 17 residues. The germline gives CDR1 SGHVS, CDR2 FNYEAQ. This CDR3 is CASSPRVGTPWNYGYTF. The CDR3 nucleotides are TGTGCCAGCAGCCCAAGGGTGGGCACACCTTGGAACTATGGCTACACCTTC.

This clonotype was seen ten or more times. V usage is TRBV20-1 and J usage is TRBJ1-2; D is undetermined. This CDR3 has 15 amino acids. Trimming removed 1 base at V and 4 bases at J, with 16 bases between. Germline lookup yields CDR1 DFQATT and CDR2 SNEGSKA (reference sequence). CDR3 loop: CSARVLNTVTYGYTF. The CDR3 DNA follows: TGCAGTGCTAGAGTTCTTAATACGGTAACCTATGGCTACACCTTC.

This chain joins TRBV28 and TRBJ2-7; the D gene is possibly TRBD1 (5 bases). Germline values: CDR1 MDHEN, CDR2 SYDVKM. The CDR3 is 15 amino acids. V shed 2 bases and J shed 1 base, with 12 bases lying between them. The CDR3 loop is CASSLRGRPSYEQYF. The CDR3 bases are TGTGCCAGCAGTTTAAGGGGTCGGCCTTCCTACGAGCAGTACTTC.

The table lists this clonotype with many counts. V usage is TRBV12-3 or TRBV12-4 and J usage is TRBJ2-7; unclear D gene. Trimming left V 1 base short and J 0 bases short, with 7 bases between. The CDR3 is 14 residues long. The CDR3 DNA reads TGTGCCAGCAGTTTAGAGTCAGGCTCCTACGAGCAGTACTTC. This gives the protein CASSLESGSYEQYF.

The rearrangement uses TRBV2 and TRBJ2-4; tentative D call: TRBD2 (5 bases). This CDR3 has 12 amino acids. The germline V gene encodes CDR1 SNHLY and CDR2 FYNNEI. Deletions cut 1 base from V and 8 bases from J, with 6 bases between. The CDR3 coding sequence is TGTGCCAGCAGTGAAGACGGGGACATTCAGTACTTC. It specifies CASSEDGDIQYF.

This clonotype appeared many times. The CDR3 reads CASSLEGRQANYGYTF. CDR3 DNA: TGTGCCAGCAGCTTAGAGGGCAGACAAGCTAACTATGGCTACACCTTC. The chain has TRBV11-3 and TRBJ1-2; D remains unclear. With 0 bases removed from V and 0 bases from J, the gap between germline ends came to 11 bases. Germline V lookup: CDR1 SGHNT, CDR2 YENEEA. This CDR3 is built from 16 residues.

This clonotype was seen at least ten times. This chain links TRBV6-1 with TRBJ2-1; 12 nucleotides agree with TRBD2. Trimming took 4 bases from V and 9 from J; bases not matched to a gene: 7. This CDR3 has 15 residues. The germline gives CDR1 MNHNS, CDR2 SASEGT. CDR3 region: CASSGGLAGFREQFF. For the CDR3, the DNA is TGTGCCAGCAGTGGCGGACTAGCGGGATTTCGTGAGCAGTTCTTC.

This clonotype was observed at least ten times. V and J are TRBV3-1 and TRBJ1-1, with a possible D match to TRBD1 (6 bases). V was clipped by 5 bases and J by 0 bases, with 16 bases between them. CDR1 is LGHDT, CDR2 YNNKEL, per germline (reference sequence). CDR3 size: 16 residues. The CDR3 coding sequence is TGTGCCAGCAGCTCGGGGGCCATAGACCTGAACACTGAAGCTTTCTTT. It translates to CASSSGAIDLNTEAFF.

The chain employs TRBV5-8 and TRBJ2-1, with a tentative D call TRBD2 (6 bases). CDR1 and CDR2 (germline): SGHTS, YDEGEE. This CDR3 region has 14 residues. V was cut by 2 bases and J by 4 bases, with 10 bases left in between. CDR3 sequence reads: CASSFGGDYNEQFF. The CDR3 nucleotides read TGTGCCAGCAGCTTCGGAGGGGATTACAATGAGCAGTTCTTC.

Many counts were recorded for this clonotype. CDR3 coding DNA: TGTGCCAGTTGTAGCGCCTCTGTGGTTTTCAATGAGCAGTTCTTC. This sequence encodes CASCSASVVFNEQFF. The V gene is TRBV19, the J gene TRBJ2-1; TRBD2 is a possible D gene (5 bases). The germline CDR1 and CDR2 sequences are LNHDA and SQIVND (reference sequence). The CDR3 extends over 15 amino acids. V lost 8 bases and J lost 6, with 20 bases in between.

The rearrangement uses TRBV20-1 and TRBJ2-7; 11 nucleotides match TRBD2. The CDR3 runs to 14 residues. Looked up from germline, CDR1 is DFQATT and CDR2 is SNEGSKA (reference sequence). V lost 3 bases and J lost 3; bases outside the gene matches: 4. CDR3 sequence (DNA): TGCAGTGCTAGGGTAGCGGGAGGGTTCTACGAGCAGTACTTC. Translated, it gives CSARVAGGFYEQYF.

As for this clonotype: An end of the junction does not agree with germline; a read error may underlie this. This chain uses TRBV2 with TRBJ1-2; D not resolved. CDR3 size: 12 residues. CDR1 and CDR2 from the germline V gene are SNHLY and FYNNEI. The CDR3 DNA reads as TGTGCCAGCAGTGAGGATCTCTATGGCCACACCTTC. Translating gives CASSEDLYGHTF.

This clonotype was observed a handful of times. The chain couples TRBV20-1 to TRBJ1-5; D possibly corresponds to TRBD1 (5 bases). Germline V gene lookup returns CDR1 DFQATT and CDR2 SNEGSKA (reference sequence). The CDR3 consists of 13 residues. Trimming removed 1 base at V and 5 bases at J, with 9 bases between. The CDR3 loop is CSARVVGDQPQHF. Written as DNA, the CDR3 is TGCAGTGCTAGAGTGGTAGGGGATCAGCCCCAGCATTTT.

This clonotype was found many times. The chain employs TRBV12-3 or TRBV12-4 and TRBJ2-3, with 7 bases matching TRBD1. This CDR3 has 15 amino acids. V gave up 6 bases and J gave up 4 bases; unmatched junction bases: 10. CDR3 DNA: TGTGCCAGCAGCAATTACAGGGGCAGTCCAGATACGCAGTATTTT. It translates to CASSNYRGSPDTQYF.

CDR3 nucleotides: TGCAGTGCGCCAGACGGTATGAGCACTGAAGCTTTCTTT. Protein: CSAPDGMSTEAFF. V is TRBV20-1 and J is TRBJ1-1, with D hard to call. Germline assignment: CDR1 DFQATT and CDR2 SNEGSKA (reference sequence). The CDR3 runs 13 residues. V was pared by 6 bases and J by 4 bases, with 15 bases between.

This clonotype showed up many times. This chain joins TRBV27 and TRBJ1-1, with D unresolved. Germline-derived CDR1 and CDR2 are MNHEY and SMNVEV (reference sequence). V was shortened by 8 bases and J by 6 bases, with 16 bases between the two germline ends. There are 13 residues in the CDR3. For the CDR3, the DNA is TGTGCCAGCGCCCAAACTCCAAGCTCTGAAGCTTTCTTT. This translates into CASAQTPSSEAFF.

This clonotype was seen ten or more times. The V and J genes are TRBV12-3 or TRBV12-4 and TRBJ1-3; 9 bases match TRBD1. Unmatched junction bases numbered 5, after V lost 5 bases and J lost 0 bases. This CDR3 has 16 residues. The CDR3 reads CASSPGTGFSGNTIYF. In DNA, the CDR3 is TGTGCCAGCAGTCCGGGGACAGGGTTCTCTGGAAACACCATATATTTT.

This clonotype was picked up a small number of times. The rearrangement uses TRBV20-1 and TRBJ2-3, with 9 positions matching TRBD2. Germline lookup yields CDR1 DFQATT and CDR2 SNEGSKA (reference sequence). V lost 7 bases, J lost 2 bases, and 4 bases stayed unmatched. The CDR3 spans 13 residues. DNA of the CDR3: TGCAGTGGACTAGCGGAGGCCACAGATACGCAGTATTTT. Its protein is CSGLAEATDTQYF.

This clonotype was observed a handful of times. This chain uses TRBV25-1 with TRBJ1-2; 8 nucleotides match TRBD1. Germline V gene sequence: CDR1 MGHDK, CDR2 SYGVNS. This CDR3 is built from 18 residues. The ends lost 4 bases at V and 4 bases at J; junction bases unmatched: 17. CDR3 region: CASSGAPWTGLQGYGYTF. CDR3 coding DNA: TGTGCCAGCAGTGGAGCCCCCTGGACAGGGCTCCAGGGCTATGGCTACACCTTC.

This clonotype was seen at least ten times. The V and J genes are TRBV29-1 and TRBJ1-5, with TRBD1 matching over 11 bases. The CDR3 extends over 12 amino acids. J was trimmed by 9 bases and V by 6 bases; bases with no gene match: 4. Germline CDR1 and CDR2: SQVTM and ANQGSEA. CDR3 sequence (DNA): TGCAGCGTCAAGGGACAGGGGGGGCCCCAGCATTTT. Its protein product is CSVKGQGGPQHF.

This clonotype has just a few counts. The chain combines TRBV20-1 with TRBJ2-1; a weak D match, TRBD1 (6 bases). There are 13 residues in the CDR3. The V gene lost 2 bases and the J gene lost 6 bases, with 11 bases spanning the gap. Germline V gene lookup returns CDR1 DFQATT and CDR2 SNEGSKA (reference sequence). The CDR3 spells CSARYLGGNEQFF. In DNA, the CDR3 is TGCAGTGCTAGATATCTAGGGGGCAATGAGCAGTTCTTC.

This clonotype was seen many times. The CDR3 coding sequence is TGTGCCAGCAGTTTTTGGTCGAACACCGGGGAGCTGTTTTTT. This encodes CASSFWSNTGELFF. This chain joins TRBV28 and TRBJ2-2; the D is unclear. CDR1 is MDHEN, CDR2 SYDVKM, per germline. V lost 3 bases and J lost 0, with 5 bases in between. The CDR3 has 14 residues.

This clonotype has ten or more counts. At one end, the junction sequence differs from germline, possibly due to a read error. The V call is TRBV7-7, the J call TRBJ2-3, with D perhaps TRBD1 (6 bases). The CDR3 spans 15 residues. Looked up from germline, CDR1 is SSHAT and CDR2 is FNYEAQ (reference sequence). In DNA, the CDR3 is TGTGCTAGCAGCGCATGGGCAGGGGAAGCAGATACGCAGTATTTT. Its protein is CASSAWAGEADTQYF.

At least ten counts were recorded for this clonotype. The rearrangement links TRBV7-9 to TRBJ1-2, with 9 bases lining up with TRBD1. CDR1 SEHNR and CDR2 FQNEAQ come from the germline V gene (reference sequence). The V gene end was trimmed by 0 bases and the J gene end by 6 bases; junction bases not matched to a gene: 8. The CDR3 is 16 residues long. The CDR3 spells CASSLAGVDRGHGYTF. In DNA form, the CDR3 reads TGTGCCAGCAGCTTAGCGGGGGTGGACAGGGGTCATGGCTACACCTTC.

Only a few counts were recorded for this clonotype. Just one base apart from a much larger clone, this may be a read error. This rearrangement joins TRBV12-3 or TRBV12-4 to TRBJ2-3; D is undetermined. The DNA end is a closer match to TRBJ1-5, so the J assignment may be wrong. This CDR3 region has 15 residues. This CDR3 reads CASSRIAGVVDTQHF. The CDR3 DNA reads TGTGCCAGCAGCCGTATAGCGGGAGTGGTCGATACGCAGCATTTT.

This chain joins TRBV16 and TRBJ1-6; D unresolved. Germline values: CDR1 KGHSY, CDR2 FQNENV. Trimming removed 5 bases from V and 3 bases from J, with 5 bases in between. The CDR3 length is 13 residues. The CDR3 sequence is CASSSHYNSPLHF. The CDR3 coding sequence is TGTGCCAGCAGCAGTCACTATAATTCACCCCTCCACTTT.

As for this clonotype: Just one base apart from a much larger clone, this may be a read error. The chain recombines TRBV6-1 with TRBJ2-7; 11 bases are a match to TRBD1. CDR3 size: 15 residues. Per germline, CDR1 MNHNS and CDR2 SASEGT. CDR3 in DNA: TGTGCCAGGAGTGAGGGGGACAGGGGGTGGGTCGAGCAGTACTTC. Amino acids: CARSEGDRGWVEQYF.

The chain is built from TRBV28 and TRBJ2-7; the D call may be TRBD1 or TRBD2 (5 bases each). In germline, CDR1 is MDHEN, CDR2 SYDVKM. Trimming took off 9 bases at V and 5 bases at J, with 20 bases between the two ends. The CDR3 covers 14 residues. The CDR3 loop reads CASSREEGTDEQYF. The CDR3, as DNA: TGTGCCAGTAGCCGCGAGGAAGGGACCGACGAGCAGTACTTC.

CDR3 protein: CASKQGARAYNEQFF. DNA for the CDR3: TGTGCCAGCAAGCAGGGGGCCCGGGCCTACAATGAGCAGTTCTTC. The V call is TRBV6-1, the J call TRBJ2-1; 8 positions match TRBD1. Germline CDR1 reads MNHNS; CDR2 reads SASEGT. There are 15 residues in the CDR3. Trimming removed 7 bases from V and 2 bases from J; junction bases left unmatched: 7.